This T cell receptor (beta chain) was profiled in a study of early T cells in non-severe SARS-CoV-2 infection. This clonotype has at least ten counts. Germline V gene lookup returns CDR1 SGHAT and CDR2 FQNNGV. V gave up 0 bases and J gave up 5 bases, with 16 bases separating them. CDR3 length: 16 amino acids. TCRdb independently ran MiXCR on the 5' RACE reads; one entry per CDR3 protein. Of 70,000 to 85,000 distinct CDR3 sequences listed, approximately 13% are singletons. The TCR comes from an adult who was a healthcare worker with PCR-confirmed SARS-CoV-2 infection or an uninfected control (not recorded which). Sequencing was done on a sample of whole blood. This chain uses TRBV11-2 with TRBJ2-5; D possibly corresponds to TRBD2 (6 bases). Here the CDR3 reads CASSLDLIRGGETQYF. The CDR3 DNA reads as TGTGCCAGCAGCTTAGATCTAATTAGGGGAGGTGAGACCCAGTACTTC.